This T cell receptor beta chain appears in the sequencing data of a study of blood T cell repertoires in COVID-19. Study details: Some COVID-19 samples were acute and others convalescent; all came from the United States, Italy and Spain. PBMCs, B-cell-depleted T cells, or T cells provided the cDNA or gDNA that made up the material.

V was pared by 0 bases and J by 4 bases, with 13 bases between. The CDR3 covers 15 residues. Germline V CDR1 and CDR2: SGDLS, YYNGEE. Sequencing used immunoSEQ multiplex PCR; TCRdb keeps in-frame clones, though not all of them. This repertoire shows fewer than 250,000 clones, approximately 87% found once; its top ten account for under 3%. The origin of this receptor is a woman aged 70 to 79 with active or convalescent COVID-19. This sequence joins TRBV9 and TRBJ2-5; the D gene is possibly TRBD2 (5 bases). Sequenced sample: peripheral blood. Here the CDR3 DNA reads TGTGCCAGCAGCGTAGGGGCGGGCCCTGGAGAGACCCAGTACTTC. This codes for CASSVGAGPGETQYF.